The sequence of this T cell receptor (beta chain) was determined in a study of cytomegalovirus exposure and HLA in healthy donors (dated by TCRdb to about 2017). The study in broad terms: According to an earlier analysis of a few hundred of the donors, roughly 180 million T cells yielded roughly 110 million unique TCR beta sequences and less than 300 Gb of sequence data. An early release that covered roughly 600 HLA-typed donors contained about 300 gigabases of sequencing data and about 84 million unique TCR sequences. Of the 350 to 400 genotyped donors, around 81% fell in the genetic ancestry cluster associated with self-reported Caucasian donors. The aim of the study was to test whether cataloging public T cell receptors could identify signatures of past pathogen exposure. Using immunosequencing, the study profiled T cell repertoires from 500 to 800 subjects and related those repertoires to cytomegalovirus serostatus. Besides the first cohort of roughly 700 subjects, a separate validation cohort made up of roughly 120 different subjects was used. To predict cytomegalovirus infection status, the study brought together high-throughput TCR immunosequencing, statistical association of individual TCRs with disease status, and machine learning. A later analysis re-examined previously published TCR beta repertoires from 500 to 700 donors and added high-resolution HLA genotyping to investigate patterns of TCR occurrence. Rather than drawing on any new phenotypic data, the later analysis identified candidate immune exposures from TCR beta sequences and the way those sequences occurred across donors. An earlier analysis of some 500 of the donors used high-throughput TCR beta sequencing to judge whether each TCR beta V gene segment behaved as functional or pseudogenic. Donor age, sex, ethnicity and CMV serostatus were compiled alongside the repertoire data. A later genetic analysis used genome-wide SNP genotypes for about three fifths of the 666 donors, treating that subset as a discovery cohort. All discovery cohort repertoires had been generated using a single sequencing platform. HLA typing included class I and class II loci at four-digit resolution. The number of donors typed differed by locus, with about 620-630 for A, B, C, DRB1 and DQB1, around 560 for DQA1, 606 for DPA1, and some 440 for DPB1. Because of strong linkage in the cohort, five DR-DQ haplotypes were treated as single units for association and clustering. Among about 410 genotyped donors of the cohort, an average of about 240,000 unique TCR beta nucleotide sequences was sequenced per donor, of which roughly 17% were non-productive. Findings and caveats that apply to the study as a whole: When HLA alleles, especially DR and DQ, strongly co-occurred, TCR associations were difficult to assign to individual alleles. In a later genetic analysis, fewer N-insertions in productive TCRs were reported among donors in an Asian-associated ancestry cluster than the roughly 670-donor mean. The authors suggested that the approach could potentially be extended to other disease states and immunological phenotypes. An association between a missense DCLRE1C variant and V-gene and J-gene trimming of TCR beta chains was found in a later genetic analysis and replicated in an independent cohort. A cluster of highly shared sequence variants was judged likely to represent a technical artifact of the sequencing pipeline. CMV serostatus was the only immune exposure information available for the cohort. An earlier analysis of 587 of the donors showed that most TCR beta V segments appeared in productive rearrangements either about 87% or about 30% of the time, which broadly matched IMGT annotations. In a later analysis, HLA-associated TCR beta chains showed more clonal expansion and lower generation probabilities than non-associated chains that were equally common. While some public TCRs were present in many individuals, most TCR sequences turned up only very rarely across donors. In a later analysis, the rate of TCR association differed among HLA loci, with DRB1 alleles having the most associated TCRs and HLA-C alleles having the fewest. Linkage disequilibrium might explain the correlated functional status among segregating V segments, but an unknown experimental factor could not be excluded. A further reported finding was that TCR beta sequences accurately predicted the HLA-A and HLA-B alleles for most subjects in the first cohort. This cohort had only TCR beta chains sequenced, and the lack of alpha or paired-chain data limited which features could be detected. Because some donors lacked HLA typing at each locus, the association tests relied only on the typed subset. Because counts were too low, 15 or so rarely observed V segments, including chromosome 9 orphons, were excluded from the earlier analysis of under 650 of the donors. Three of the identified cytomegalovirus-associated TCR beta chains were confirmed in vitro to be specific for cytomegalovirus antigens. In a later analysis, several top co-occurrence clusters were reported to appear linked to parvovirus B19, influenza, CMV and Epstein-Barr virus. Roughly uniform sequencing depth across donors was assumed in presence/absence analyses, although this assumption may not hold. In a later analysis, over 15,000 TCR beta sequences were associated with specific HLA alleles at a false discovery rate of 0.05. The classifier was reported to diagnose cytomegalovirus status with high specificity and sensitivity in both the original and validation cohorts. A later analysis found that most CMV-associated TCR beta chains appeared HLA-restricted, with HLA associations seemingly driven largely by CMV exposure. In the study, around 150 TCR beta chains were listed as associated with cytomegalovirus.

This clone has just one count. No cognate antigen has been identified for it. No per-base quality is available; no much larger clone lies one base away. Library method: the immunoSEQ multiplex PCR assay. For the multiplex PCR, a mixture combining 60 forward primers for TCR Vbeta segments and 13 reverse primers for TCR Jbeta segments was used. The CDR3 region of rearranged TCR beta genes was amplified from genomic DNA with a multiplex PCR assay. Amplified TCR beta libraries were sequenced as 87-base-pair reads on the Illumina HiSeq System. The authors' pipeline ran thus. In a later analysis, about 80 million unique TCR beta chains were counted across the approximately 640 repertoires, and roughly 9.9 million of these chains were shared by at least two donors. To remove PCR and sequencing errors, raw reads were error-corrected and collapsed into unique sequences using a nearest-neighbor algorithm that merged closely related sequences. To assign V, D and J gene segments, CDR3 sequences were aligned to IMGT reference sequences. For a sequence to be retained, a match of at least six nucleotides was required to both a V gene segment and a J gene segment. A rearrangement was called productive if the CDR3 had no stop codons and remained in frame with V and J, and every other rearrangement was called non-productive. CDR3 was defined by IMGT convention, running from the second conserved V-encoded cysteine to the conserved J-encoded phenylalanine. Sequences without an unambiguous match to a single V gene segment were excluded from the earlier analysis of about 600 of the donors. In an earlier analysis of about 590 of the donors, a V segment was called functional when productive rearrangements were above 56.7%, and segregating when the standard deviation between donors exceeded 5%. A statistical classification framework was built to diagnose cytomegalovirus status from the catalog of TCR beta chain sequences. A later analysis assigned V and J genes by comparing TCR nucleotide sequences with IMGT/GENE-DB human TR gene sequences. Using the TCRdist pipeline, a later analysis assigned CDR3 sequences along with most-parsimonious VDJ recombination scenarios. In a later analysis, each TCR beta chain was defined by its CDR3 amino acid sequence together with its V-gene family, and reads lacking a unique V-gene family were excluded. A later analysis removed several hundred highly shared, low-generation-probability nucleotide sequences to deal with suspected cross-contamination and a sequencing artifact. In a later analysis, a clonal expansion index was calculated for each public chain from normalized within-repertoire ranks of inferred template counts. In a later analysis, generation probabilities were computed with a VDJ recombination model fitted to out-of-frame rearrangements, and the resulting probabilities were checked against IGoR. A later analysis scored TCR-TCR, TCR-HLA and TCR-CMV co-occurrence with hypergeometric tests, applying a repertoire-size bias correction to TCR pairs. In a later analysis, false discovery rates were estimated by permuting HLA or CMV assignments 20 times. In a later analysis, co-occurring TCRs were grouped using DBSCAN, with TCRdist sequence similarity added in when clustering inside HLA-allele-positive subsets. Repertoires with fewer than 30,000 or more than 120,000 public chains were left out of co-occurrence clustering, as were about five repertoires with anomalous nucleotide sharing. What TCRdb holds here is the immuneACCESS table cut down to in-frame rearrangements. Part of the clones is not present; checked against another copy, under half of the missing clones reflect an unresolved V gene, and the others are unexplained. Clone size and V and J calls were adopted from that table, with D and trimming inferred from the DNA. The sample table lists about 120,000 clones, more than 70% of them with a count of one. The leading ten clones occupy approximately 0.22% of the sample.

The cohort was made up of 500 to 800 healthy bone marrow donors. All cohort members were sampled while nominally healthy, although unrecorded immune exposures were likely present. The donor was CMV seronegative and was included in the group of around 320 seronegative cohort members. Every donor gave a peripheral blood sample, and the peripheral blood mononuclear cells from that sample were used for TCR beta sequencing. The Qiagen DNeasy Blood Extraction Kit was used to extract genomic DNA from the blood cell samples. The sequencing input was PBMCs. The clonotype originates from a man aged 50 to 60 in good health and CMV-seronegative.

The DNA is TGTGCCAGCAGCCCCCATCGGGACAGGGAGGCGGAGACCCAGTACTTC. Its coded protein is CASSPHRDREAETQYF. The chain is assembled from TRBV11-3 and TRBJ2-5, with 9 junctional bases fitting TRBD1. Inclusive of the bounding cysteine and phenylalanine, the CDR3 is 16 residues long. Of the read, only the CDR3 DNA is kept; its 48 bases are in frame from base 1. V lost 5 bases and J lost 5 bases, and the count of bases not matched to a germline gene is 12. CDR1 and CDR2 are drawn from the germline V gene: SGHNT, YENEEA.